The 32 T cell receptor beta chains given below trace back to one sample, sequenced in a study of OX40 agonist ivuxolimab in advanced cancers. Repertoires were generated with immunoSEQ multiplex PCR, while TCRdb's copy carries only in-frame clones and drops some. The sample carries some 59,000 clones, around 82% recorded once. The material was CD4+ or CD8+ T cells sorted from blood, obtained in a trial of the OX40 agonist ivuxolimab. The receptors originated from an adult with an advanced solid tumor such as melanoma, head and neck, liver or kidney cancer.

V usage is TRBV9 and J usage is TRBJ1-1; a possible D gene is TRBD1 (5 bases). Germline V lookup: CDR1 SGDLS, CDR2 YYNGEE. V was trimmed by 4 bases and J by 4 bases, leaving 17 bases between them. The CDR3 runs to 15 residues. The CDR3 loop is CASSFSPGGGTEAFF. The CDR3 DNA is TGTGCCAGCAGCTTCTCCCCGGGGGGTGGCACTGAAGCTTTCTTT. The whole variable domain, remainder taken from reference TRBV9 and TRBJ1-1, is DSGVTQTPKHLITATGQRVTLRCSPRSGDLSVYWYQQSLDQGLQFLIQYYNGEERAKGNILERFSAQQFPDLHSELNLSSLELGDSALYFCASSFSPGGGTEAFFGQGTRLTVV.

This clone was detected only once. The CDR3 sequence: CASSLVTSGGFGELFF. For the CDR3, the DNA is TGTGCCAGCAGCTTGGTGACTAGCGGGGGCTTCGGGGAGCTGTTTTTT. The rearrangement uses TRBV5-4 and TRBJ2-2, with TRBD2 matching over 12 bases. V shed 0 bases, J shed 7 bases, and the junction held 4 bases outside the gene matches. The CDR3 sequence is 16 residues long. Germline V gene lookup returns CDR1 SGHNT and CDR2 YYREEE (reference sequence).

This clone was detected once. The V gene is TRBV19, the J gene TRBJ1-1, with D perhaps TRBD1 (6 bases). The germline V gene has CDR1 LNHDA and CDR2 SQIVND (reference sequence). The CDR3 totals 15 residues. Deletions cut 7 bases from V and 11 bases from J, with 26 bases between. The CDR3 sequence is CASIHVAGAQSGAFF. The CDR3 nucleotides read TGTGCCAGTATCCACGTCGCAGGGGCGCAGTCGGGGGCTTTCTTT.

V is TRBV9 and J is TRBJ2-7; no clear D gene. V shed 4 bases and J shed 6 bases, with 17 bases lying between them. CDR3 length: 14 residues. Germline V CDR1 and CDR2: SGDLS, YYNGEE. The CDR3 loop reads CASSLRQDLSEQYF. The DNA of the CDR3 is TGTGCCAGCAGCCTAAGGCAAGATCTATCCGAGCAGTACTTC.

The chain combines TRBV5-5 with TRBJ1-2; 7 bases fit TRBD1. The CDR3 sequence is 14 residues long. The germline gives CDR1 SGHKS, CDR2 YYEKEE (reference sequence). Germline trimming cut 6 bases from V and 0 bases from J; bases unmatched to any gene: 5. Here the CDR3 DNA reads TGTGCCAGCACAGGGGGGGCTACTAACTATGGCTACACCTTC. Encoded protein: CASTGGATNYGYTF.

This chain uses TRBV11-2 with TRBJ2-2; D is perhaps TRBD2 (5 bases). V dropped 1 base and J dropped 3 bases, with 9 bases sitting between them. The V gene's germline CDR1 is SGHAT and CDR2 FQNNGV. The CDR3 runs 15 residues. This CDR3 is CASSLGGSYTGELFF. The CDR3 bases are TGTGCCAGCAGCTTAGGAGGGAGTTACACCGGGGAGCTGTTTTTT.

The DNA of the CDR3 is TGTGCCTGGAGTGTACTGGGAGGGGCCCACACTGAAGCTTTCTTT. This sequence encodes CAWSVLGGAHTEAFF. The V call is TRBV30, the J call TRBJ1-1; D is perhaps TRBD1 (5 bases). Germline assignment: CDR1 GTSNPN and CDR2 SVGIG (reference sequence). CDR3 size: 15 residues. V was clipped by 0 bases and J by 3 bases, with 14 bases between them. Supplemented by reference TRBV30 and TRBJ1-1, the full variable domain reads SQTIHQWPATLVQPVGSPLSLECTVEGTSNPNLYWYRQAAGRGLQLLFYSVGIGQISSEVPQNLSASRPQDRQFILSSKKLLLSDSGFYLCAWSVLGGAHTEAFFGQGTRLTVV.

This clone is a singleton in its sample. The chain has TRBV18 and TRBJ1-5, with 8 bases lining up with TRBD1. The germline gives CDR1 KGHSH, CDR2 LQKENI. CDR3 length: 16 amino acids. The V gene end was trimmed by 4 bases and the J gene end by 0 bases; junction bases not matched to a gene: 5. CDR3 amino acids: CASSRQGAISNQPQHF. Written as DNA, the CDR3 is TGTGCCAGCTCACGCCAGGGGGCAATTAGCAATCAGCCCCAGCATTTT.

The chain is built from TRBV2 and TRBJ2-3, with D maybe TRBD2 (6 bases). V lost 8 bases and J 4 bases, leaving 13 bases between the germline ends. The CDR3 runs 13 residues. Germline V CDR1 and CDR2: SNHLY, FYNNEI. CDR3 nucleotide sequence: TGTGCCAGCGGGGCTAGCGTTCCAGATACGCAGTATTTT. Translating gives CASGASVPDTQYF.

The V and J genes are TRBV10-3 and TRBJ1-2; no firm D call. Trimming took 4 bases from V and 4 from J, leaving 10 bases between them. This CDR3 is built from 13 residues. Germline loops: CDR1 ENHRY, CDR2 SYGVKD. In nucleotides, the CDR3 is TGTGCCATCAGTGGCCTGGATTTCTATGGCTACACCTTC. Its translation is CAISGLDFYGYTF.

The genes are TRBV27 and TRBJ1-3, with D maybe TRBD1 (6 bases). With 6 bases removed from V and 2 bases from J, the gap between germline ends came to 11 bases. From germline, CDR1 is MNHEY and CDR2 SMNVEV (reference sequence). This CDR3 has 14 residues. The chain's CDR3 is CASRKQGAGNTIYF. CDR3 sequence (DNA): TGTGCCAGCAGAAAACAGGGAGCTGGAAACACCATATATTTT.

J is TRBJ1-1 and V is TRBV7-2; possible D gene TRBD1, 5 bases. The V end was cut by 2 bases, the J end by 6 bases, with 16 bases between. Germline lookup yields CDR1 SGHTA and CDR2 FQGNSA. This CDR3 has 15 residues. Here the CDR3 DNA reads TGTGCCAGCAGCTTAAATCCAGGGCATAGGCCTGAAGCTTTCTTT. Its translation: CASSLNPGHRPEAFF.

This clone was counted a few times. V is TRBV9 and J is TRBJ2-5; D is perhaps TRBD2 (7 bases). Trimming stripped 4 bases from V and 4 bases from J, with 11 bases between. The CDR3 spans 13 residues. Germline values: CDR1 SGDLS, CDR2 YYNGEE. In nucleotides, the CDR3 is TGTGCCAGCAGCCTGGGGGGGCGAGAGACCCAGTACTTC. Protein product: CASSLGGRETQYF.

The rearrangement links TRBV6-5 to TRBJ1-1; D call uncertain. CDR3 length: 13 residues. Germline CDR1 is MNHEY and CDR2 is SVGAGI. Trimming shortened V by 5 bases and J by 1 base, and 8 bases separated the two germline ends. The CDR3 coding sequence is TGTGCCAGCAGTCCTAGGAGGAACACTGAAGCTTTCTTT. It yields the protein CASSPRRNTEAFF.

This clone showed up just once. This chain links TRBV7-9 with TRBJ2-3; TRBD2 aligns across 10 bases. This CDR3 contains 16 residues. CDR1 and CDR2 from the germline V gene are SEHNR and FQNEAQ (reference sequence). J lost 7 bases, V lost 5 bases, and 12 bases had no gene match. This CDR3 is CASSPSGRVSWNTQYF. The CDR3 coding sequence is TGTGCCAGCAGCCCCAGCGGGAGGGTCTCTTGGAATACGCAGTATTTT.

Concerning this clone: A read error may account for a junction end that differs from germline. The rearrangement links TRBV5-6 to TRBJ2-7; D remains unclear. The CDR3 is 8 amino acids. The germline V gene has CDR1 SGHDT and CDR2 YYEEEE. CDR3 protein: CASSLEDF. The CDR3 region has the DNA TGTGCCAGCAGCTTGGAGGACTTC.

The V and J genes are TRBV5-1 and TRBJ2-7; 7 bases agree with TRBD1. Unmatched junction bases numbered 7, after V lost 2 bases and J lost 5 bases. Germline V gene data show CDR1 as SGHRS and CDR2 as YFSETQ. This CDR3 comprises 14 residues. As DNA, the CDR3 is TGCGCCAGCAGCTTTATAGACAGGGCCAACGAGCAGTACTTC. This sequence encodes CASSFIDRANEQYF.

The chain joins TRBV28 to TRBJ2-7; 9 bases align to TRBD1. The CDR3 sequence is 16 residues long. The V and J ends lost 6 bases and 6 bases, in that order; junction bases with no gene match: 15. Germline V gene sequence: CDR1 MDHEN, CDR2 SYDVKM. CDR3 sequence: CASRYGGTGSLGEQYF. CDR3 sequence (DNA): TGTGCCAGCAGATATGGTGGGACAGGGAGTTTGGGCGAGCAGTACTTC.

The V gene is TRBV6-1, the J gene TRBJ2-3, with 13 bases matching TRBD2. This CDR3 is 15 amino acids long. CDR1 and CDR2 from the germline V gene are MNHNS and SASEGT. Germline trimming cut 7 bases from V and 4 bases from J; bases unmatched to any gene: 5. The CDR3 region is CASIRTSGGPDTQYF. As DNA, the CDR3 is TGTGCCAGCATTAGGACTAGCGGGGGCCCAGATACGCAGTATTTT.

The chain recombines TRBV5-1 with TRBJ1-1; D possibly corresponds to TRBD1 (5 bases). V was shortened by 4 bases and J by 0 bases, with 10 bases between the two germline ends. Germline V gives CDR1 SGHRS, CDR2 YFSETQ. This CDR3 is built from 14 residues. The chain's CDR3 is CASSPGPLNTEAFF. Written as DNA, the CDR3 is TGCGCCAGCAGCCCGGGACCTTTGAACACTGAAGCTTTCTTT.

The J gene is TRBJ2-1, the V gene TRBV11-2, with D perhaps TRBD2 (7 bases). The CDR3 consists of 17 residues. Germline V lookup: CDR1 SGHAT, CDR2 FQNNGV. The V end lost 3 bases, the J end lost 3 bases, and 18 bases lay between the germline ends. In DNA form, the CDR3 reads TGTGCCAGCAGCTTCCCCCGTTGGGGGGGCGGCTACAATGAGCAGTTCTTC. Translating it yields CASSFPRWGGGYNEQFF.

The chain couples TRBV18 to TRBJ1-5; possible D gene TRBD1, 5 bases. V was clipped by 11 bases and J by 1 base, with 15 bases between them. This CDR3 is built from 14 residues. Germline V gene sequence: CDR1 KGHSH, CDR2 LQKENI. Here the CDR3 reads CACIRTSSNQPQHF. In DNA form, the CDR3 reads TGTGCCTGTATTCGGACATCGAGCAATCAGCCCCAGCATTTT. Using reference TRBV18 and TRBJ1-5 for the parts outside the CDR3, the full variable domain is NAGVMQNPRHLVRRRGQEARLRCSPMKGHSHVYWYRQLPEEGLKFMVYLQKENIIDESGMPKERFSAEFPKEGPSILRIQQVVRGDSAAYFCACIRTSSNQPQHFGDGTRLSIL.

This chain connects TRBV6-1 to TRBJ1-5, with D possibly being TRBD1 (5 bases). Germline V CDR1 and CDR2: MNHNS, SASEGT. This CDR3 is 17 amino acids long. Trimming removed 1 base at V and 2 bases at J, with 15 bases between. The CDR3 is CASSEGGVQGGNQPQHF. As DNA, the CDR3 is TGTGCCAGCAGTGAAGGCGGGGTGCAGGGAGGCAATCAGCCCCAGCATTTT.

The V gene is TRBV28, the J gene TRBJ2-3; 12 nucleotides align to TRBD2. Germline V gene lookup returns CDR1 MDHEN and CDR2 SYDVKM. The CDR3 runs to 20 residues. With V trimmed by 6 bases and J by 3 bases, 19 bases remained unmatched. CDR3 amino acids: CASSREPRLAGGRATDTQYF. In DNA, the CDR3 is TGTGCCAGCAGCCGAGAGCCCCGGCTAGCGGGAGGGCGGGCGACAGATACGCAGTATTTT.

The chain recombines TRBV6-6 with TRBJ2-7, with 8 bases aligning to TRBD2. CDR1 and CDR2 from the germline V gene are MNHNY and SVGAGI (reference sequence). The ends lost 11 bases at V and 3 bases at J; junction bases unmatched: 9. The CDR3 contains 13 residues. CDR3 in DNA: TGTGCCTCGCGCAGCGGGGGTTTCTACGAGCAGTACTTC. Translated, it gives CASRSGGFYEQYF.

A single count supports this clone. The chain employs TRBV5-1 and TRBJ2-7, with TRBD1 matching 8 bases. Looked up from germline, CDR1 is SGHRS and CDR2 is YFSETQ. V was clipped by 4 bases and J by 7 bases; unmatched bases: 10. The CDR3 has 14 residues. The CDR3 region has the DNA TGCGCCAGCAGCCCACCCGGGACAGGAGGGGAGCAGTACTTC. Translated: CASSPPGTGGEQYF.

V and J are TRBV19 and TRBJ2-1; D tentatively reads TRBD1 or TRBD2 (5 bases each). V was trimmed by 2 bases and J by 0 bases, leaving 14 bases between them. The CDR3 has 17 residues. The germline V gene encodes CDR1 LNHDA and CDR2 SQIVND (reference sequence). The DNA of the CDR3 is TGTGCCAGTAGTATACTCCGGGGCCCAAGCTCCTACAATGAGCAGTTCTTC. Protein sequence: CASSILRGPSSYNEQFF.

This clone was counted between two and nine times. CDR3 coding DNA: TGTGCCAGCAGCCGCGGGGACAGGGGTTCACCCCTCCACTTT. Its protein is CASSRGDRGSPLHF. The gene calls are TRBV27 and TRBJ1-6; 10 nucleotides align to TRBD1. Germline V gene sequence: CDR1 MNHEY, CDR2 SMNVEV (reference sequence). The CDR3 is 14 amino acids. Trimming removed 6 bases from V and 9 bases from J; junction bases left unmatched: 5.

DNA of the CDR3: TGTGCCAGCAGTCAAAGAGGTGACTATGGCTACACCTTC. It yields the protein CASSQRGDYGYTF. V gene TRBV6-5 combines with J gene TRBJ1-2; D unresolved. Germline values: CDR1 MNHEY, CDR2 SVGAGI. This CDR3 contains 13 residues. The germline V and J ends were trimmed by 5 bases and 3 bases, with 10 bases remaining between them.

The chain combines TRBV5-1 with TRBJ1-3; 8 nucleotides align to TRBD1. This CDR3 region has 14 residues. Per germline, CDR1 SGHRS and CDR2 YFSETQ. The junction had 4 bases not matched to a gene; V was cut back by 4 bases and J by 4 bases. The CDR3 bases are TGCGCCAGCAGCACCCGGACAGGGGGAAACACCATATATTTT. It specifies CASSTRTGGNTIYF.

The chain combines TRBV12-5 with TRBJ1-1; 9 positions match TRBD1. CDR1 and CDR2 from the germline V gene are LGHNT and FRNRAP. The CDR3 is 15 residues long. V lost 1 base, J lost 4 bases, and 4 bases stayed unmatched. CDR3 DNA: TGTGCTAGTGGTTTGGCCCAGACAGGGGGCACTGAAGCTTTCTTT. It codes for CASGLAQTGGTEAFF.

The CDR3 DNA is TGCGCCAGCAGCCAGGGGCGGGTCAATCAGCCCCAGCATTTT. Translation: CASSQGRVNQPQHF. V gene TRBV4-3 combines with J gene TRBJ1-5, with D perhaps matching TRBD1 (5 bases). The germline CDR1 and CDR2 sequences are LGHNA and YSLEER. Trimming stripped 3 bases from V and 3 bases from J, with 9 bases between. The CDR3 is 14 residues long.